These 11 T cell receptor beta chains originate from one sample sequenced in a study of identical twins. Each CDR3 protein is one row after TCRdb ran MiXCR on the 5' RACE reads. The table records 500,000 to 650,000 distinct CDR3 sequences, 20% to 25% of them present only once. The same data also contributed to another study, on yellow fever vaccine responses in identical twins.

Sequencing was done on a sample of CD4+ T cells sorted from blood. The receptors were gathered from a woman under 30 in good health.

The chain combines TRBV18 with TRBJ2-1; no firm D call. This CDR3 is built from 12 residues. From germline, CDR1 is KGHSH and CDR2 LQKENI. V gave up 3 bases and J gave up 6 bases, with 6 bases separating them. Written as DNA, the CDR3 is TGTGCCAGCTCACCCGTCATCAATGAGCAGTTCTTC. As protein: CASSPVINEQFF. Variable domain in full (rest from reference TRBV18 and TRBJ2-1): NAGVMQNPRHLVRRRGQEARLRCSPMKGHSHVYWYRQLPEEGLKFMVYLQKENIIDESGMPKERFSAEFPKEGPSILRIQQVVRGDSAAYFCASSPVINEQFFGPGTRLTVL.

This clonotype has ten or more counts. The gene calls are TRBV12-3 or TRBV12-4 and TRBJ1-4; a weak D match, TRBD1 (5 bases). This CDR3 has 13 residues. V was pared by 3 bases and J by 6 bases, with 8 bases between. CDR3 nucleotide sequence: TGTGCCAGCAGTTTGCGGGGGGATGAAAAACTGTTTTTT. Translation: CASSLRGDEKLFF.

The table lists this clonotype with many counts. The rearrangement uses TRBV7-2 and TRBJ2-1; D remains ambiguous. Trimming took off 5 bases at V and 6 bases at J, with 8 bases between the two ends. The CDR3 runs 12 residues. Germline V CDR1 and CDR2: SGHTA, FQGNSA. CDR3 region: CASSSRSNEQFF. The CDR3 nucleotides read TGTGCCAGCAGCAGTAGGTCCAATGAGCAGTTCTTC.

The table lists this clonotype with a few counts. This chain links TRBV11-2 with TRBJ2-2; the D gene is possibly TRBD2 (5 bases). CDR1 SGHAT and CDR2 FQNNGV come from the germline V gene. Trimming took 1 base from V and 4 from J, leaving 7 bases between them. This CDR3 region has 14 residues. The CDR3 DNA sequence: TGTGCCAGCAGCTTAGCGGAGGTCACCGGGGAGCTGTTTTTT. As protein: CASSLAEVTGELFF.

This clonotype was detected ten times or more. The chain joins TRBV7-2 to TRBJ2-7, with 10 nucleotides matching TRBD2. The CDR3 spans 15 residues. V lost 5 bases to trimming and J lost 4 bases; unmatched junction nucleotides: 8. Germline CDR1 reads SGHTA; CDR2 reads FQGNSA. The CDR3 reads CASSPHSGGKYEQYV. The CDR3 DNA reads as TGTGCCAGCAGCCCACATAGCGGGGGGAAGTACGAGCAGTACGTC.

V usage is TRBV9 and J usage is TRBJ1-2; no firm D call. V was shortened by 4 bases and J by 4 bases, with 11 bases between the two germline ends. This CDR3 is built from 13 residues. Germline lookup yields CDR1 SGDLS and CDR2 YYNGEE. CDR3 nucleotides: TGTGCCAGCAGCCCAGGCGTCCTCTATGGCTACACCTTC. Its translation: CASSPGVLYGYTF.

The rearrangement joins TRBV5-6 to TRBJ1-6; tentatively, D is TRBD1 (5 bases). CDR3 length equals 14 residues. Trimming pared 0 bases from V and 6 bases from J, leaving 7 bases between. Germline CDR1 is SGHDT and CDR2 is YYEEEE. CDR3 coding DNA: TGTGCCAGCAGCTTGGGGGGGGTTAATTCACCCCTCCACTTT. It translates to CASSLGGVNSPLHF.

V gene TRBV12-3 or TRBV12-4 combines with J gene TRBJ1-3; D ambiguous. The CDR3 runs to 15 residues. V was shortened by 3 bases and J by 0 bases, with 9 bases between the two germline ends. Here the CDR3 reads CASSFAQSSGNTIYF. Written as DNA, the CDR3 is TGTGCCAGCAGTTTTGCGCAAAGCTCTGGAAACACCATATATTTT.

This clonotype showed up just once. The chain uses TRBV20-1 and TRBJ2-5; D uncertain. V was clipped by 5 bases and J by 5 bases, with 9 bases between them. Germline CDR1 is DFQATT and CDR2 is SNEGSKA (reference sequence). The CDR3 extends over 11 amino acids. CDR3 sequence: CSAVYGETQYF. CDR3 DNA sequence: TGCAGTGCTGTGTACGGGGAGACCCAGTACTTC.

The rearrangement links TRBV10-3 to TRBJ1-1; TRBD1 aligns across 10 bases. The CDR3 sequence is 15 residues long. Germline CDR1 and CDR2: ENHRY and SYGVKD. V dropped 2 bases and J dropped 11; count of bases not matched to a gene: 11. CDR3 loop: CAISETGQGGIRAFF. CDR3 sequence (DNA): TGTGCCATCAGTGAGACAGGACAGGGGGGGATACGGGCTTTCTTT.

The CDR3: CASSKPRDSQYF. CDR3 in DNA: TGCGCCAGCAGCAAACCCCGGGACAGTCAGTACTTC. The chain uses TRBV5-1 and TRBJ2-4; 7 bases map to TRBD1. Germline trimming cut 4 bases from V and 12 bases from J; bases unmatched to any gene: 7. Germline CDR1 is SGHRS and CDR2 is YFSETQ. The CDR3 sequence is 12 residues long.